A selection of T cell receptor beta chains follows, all from one sample in a study of T cell responses to AZD1222 COVID-19 vaccine. The data were produced by immunoSEQ multiplex PCR, yet TCRdb's version contains in-frame clones alone and is incomplete. Of around 150,000 clones detected, approximately 90% appear once; the ten largest clones hold around 3.7%. Sequencing used peripheral blood, obtained on day 0 of AZD1222 vaccination. Receptors originate from an adult in good health. Both conserved end residues are part of each CDR3. Each record gives: clone size, J gene, D gene, V gene, CDR3 DNA, CDR3 protein. The D gene is left open where the match is weak. A row's size may be missing; if present it is once, few, many or a size class.

-	TRBJ1-1	TRBD1	TRBV2	TGTGCCAGCAGGGGACCCAGGGGGATCTTT	CASRGPRGIF
-	TRBJ1-2	-	TRBV7-8	TGTGCCAGCAGCTTAGCCGCCTCGGGCCAGAACTATGGCTACACCTTC	CASSLAASGQNYGYTF
-	TRBJ1-3	TRBD1	TRBV11-3	TGTGCCAGCAGCTTCCGGACAGGGGTGTACAACACCATATATTTT	CASSFRTGVYNTIYF
once	TRBJ1-2	-	TRBV2	TGTGCCAGCAGTGAAGCTTCAACAGCTAACTATGGCTACACCTTC	CASSEASTANYGYTF
-	TRBJ2-1	-	TRBV20-1	TGCAGTGCTAGTCATGAACCATACAATGAGCAGTTCTTC	CSASHEPYNEQFF
-	TRBJ1-2	-	TRBV7-9	TGTGCCAGCAGCTTAGGTGCCAGGGAGGACTATGGCTACACCTTC	CASSLGAREDYGYTF
-	TRBJ1-2	-	TRBV5-1	TGCGCCAGCAGCTTGGAAGGGAGCTATGGCTACACCTTC	CASSLEGSYGYTF
-	TRBJ2-2	TRBD2	TRBV27	TGTGCCAGCAGTTCGGGACTAGCGATCACCGGGGAGCTGTTTTTT	CASSSGLAITGELFF
-	TRBJ2-1	-	TRBV2	TGTGCCACGACCCCGTACGGATACAATGAGCAGTTCTTC	CATTPYGYNEQFF
-	TRBJ2-2	TRBD2	TRBV5-1	TGCGCCAGCAGCTCGCCCCGGACTAGCGGGGGAAACACCGGGGAGCTGTTTTTT	CASSSPRTSGGNTGELFF
-	TRBJ1-3	-	TRBV11-3	TGTGCCAGCAGCTTAGATCTTGGGGGGCTTCGCGGAAACACCATATATTTT	CASSLDLGGLRGNTIYF
-	TRBJ2-3	-	TRBV13	TGTGCCAGCAGCTTCCCGACAGGCGCTACCCTAGAGGCAGATACGCAGTATTTT	CASSFPTGATLEADTQYF
-	TRBJ2-7	TRBD1	TRBV5-5	TGTGCCAGCAGCTTGAGGTCGGGACAGGGCCTCGTGCAGTACTTC	CASSLRSGQGLVQYF
-	TRBJ1-4	-	TRBV6-6	TGTGCCAGCAGTTACAGCAAGTCGGTCCGCGAAAAACTGTTTTTT	CASSYSKSVREKLFF
few	TRBJ2-6	-	TRBV4-2	TGTGCCAGCAGCCAAGGAGGGGCTAGTTTATCTGGGGCCAACGTCCTGACTTTC	CASSQGGASLSGANVLTF
-	TRBJ2-5	TRBD2	TRBV10-3	TGTGCCATCAAGACTAGCGGGGGCGTAGGAAGAGAGACCCAGTACTTC	CAIKTSGGVGRETQYF
-	TRBJ2-1	-	TRBV4-2	TGTGCCAGCAGCCAAGAGGCTCAGGGCTACAATGAGCAGTTCTTC	CASSQEAQGYNEQFF
-	TRBJ2-1	-	TRBV7-2	TGTGCCAGCAGCTTTACATCCCCCGGACAGGGGACTAGCAATGAGCAGTTCTTC	CASSFTSPGQGTSNEQFF
-	TRBJ1-2	-	TRBV30	TGTGCCTGGAGGCACAGGGCCGACTATGGCTACACCTTC	CAWRHRADYGYTF
-	TRBJ1-3	-	TRBV6-5	TGTGCCAGCACCACCCGAAGGAGCTCTGGAAACACCATATATTTT	CASTTRRSSGNTIYF
-	TRBJ2-5	TRBD2	TRBV25-1	TGTGCCAGCAGCGTACCGGGACTAGCGGGGCAAGAGACCCAGTACTTC	CASSVPGLAGQETQYF
-	TRBJ2-1	TRBD2	TRBV18	TGTGCCAGCTCACCACTAGCGGGAGGGGGCCGAAATGAGCAGTTCTTC	CASSPLAGGGRNEQFF
-	TRBJ2-2	-	TRBV21-1	TGTGCCAGCAGCAAACGGGGTCGCACCGGGGAGCTGTTTTTT	CASSKRGRTGELFF
-	TRBJ2-7	-	TRBV9	TGTGCCAGCAGCCTAGAGGGTGGGATAGCCGTTGCGCAGTACTTC	CASSLEGGIAVAQYF
-	TRBJ1-4	-	TRBV2	TGTGCCAGCAGGACGGACGGGGATCGAGAAAAACTGTTTTTT	CASRTDGDREKLFF
-	TRBJ1-1	TRBD1	TRBV7-8	TGTGCCAGCAGCGTTACCGCGGGACAGGGTAAACCTGAAGCTTTCTTT	CASSVTAGQGKPEAFF
-	TRBJ2-2	TRBD1	TRBV7-9	TGTGCCAGCAGCCGGGACAGGGACACCGGGGAGCTGTTTTTT	CASSRDRDTGELFF
-	TRBJ2-7	TRBD1	TRBV29-1	TGCAGCGTTGTAGAGCCCTTTAATTCCGGGACAGGAGGGTACGAGCAGTACTTC	CSVVEPFNSGTGGYEQYF
-	TRBJ2-1	-	TRBV10-3	TGTGCCGTAAGCCCCTCGGATGAGCAGTTCTTC	CAVSPSDEQFF
-	TRBJ1-2	-	TRBV5-6	TGTGCCAGCAGCTCAACAGGGCCTAACAACTATGGCTACACCTTC	CASSSTGPNNYGYTF
-	TRBJ2-7	TRBD1	TRBV7-3	TGTGCCAGCAGCTTCGGGACAGGGGTCGAGCAGTACTTC	CASSFGTGVEQYF
-	TRBJ1-5	-	TRBV6-5	TGTGCCAGCAGTATACAGGGACACCAGCCCCAGCATTTT	CASSIQGHQPQHF
-	TRBJ1-4	-	TRBV29-1	TGCAGCGTTGAACGCTTAGGGGGGGAAAAACTGTTTTTT	CSVERLGGEKLFF